The source of this T cell receptor (beta chain) is a study of blood T cell repertoires in COVID-19. The wider study: Some COVID-19 samples were acute and others convalescent; all came from the United States, Italy and Spain. In each case, the material was cDNA or gDNA derived from T cells, B-cell-depleted T cells, or PBMCs.

Enrolled during active infection, Seattle patients were then followed longitudinally. CDR1 is SGHAT and CDR2 is FQNNGV in the germline V gene. The length of the CDR3 is 19 residues. The V gene end was trimmed by 3 bases and the J gene end by 5 bases; junction bases not matched to a gene: 14. TCRdb's copy holds only in-frame clones and misses some; the assay was immunoSEQ multiplex PCR. In the table there are fewer than 400,000 clones, roughly 88% of which are singletons. The gene calls are TRBV11-2 and TRBJ2-2; TRBD2 aligns across 11 bases. Material for sequencing was peripheral blood. The origin of this receptor is a young woman with COVID-19, enrolled during active disease. CDR3 in DNA: TGTGCCAGCAGCTTCCGTGGAATCAGCCTAGCGGGAGGAACCGGGGAGCTGTTTTTT. It translates to CASSFRGISLAGGTGELFF.